This record looks at one T cell receptor (beta chain) sequence and its context. Its antigen is as yet unknown. This specimen belongs to a study of T cells after yellow fever vaccination. Study observations and caveats: The CD4 compartment and the CD8 compartment contained a small share of clonotypes in common.

Generation of TCR cDNA used 5'RACE template switching (which added a universal primer site and UMIs). A single record per CDR3 protein comes from TCRdb applying MiXCR to the 5' RACE reads. This table holds 250,000 to 400,000 distinct CDR3 sequences, about 4% found once. Specimen: PBMCs, collected 5 days after the yellow fever booster vaccination. This receptor was identified in a man younger than 35 who received the YFV17D yellow fever vaccine.

The CDR3: CAIAPGQGASNEKLFF. The CDR3 region has the DNA TGTGCCATTGCACCGGGACAGGGGGCATCGAATGAAAAACTGTTTTTT. This chain links TRBV10-3 with TRBJ1-4; TRBD1 aligns across 12 bases. Germline V gene sequence: CDR1 ENHRY, CDR2 SYGVKD. CDR3 length: 16 amino acids. Trimming cost V 9 bases and J 5 bases; bases outside gene matches: 10.